The clone carrying this TCR beta chain was counted once. Its antigen remains unknown. Clones were sequenced by immunoSEQ multiplex PCR, and TCRdb holds only the in-frame ones, with some missing. Seen here are about 70,000 clones, around 95% observed once, and the top ten hold around 0.54%. The CDR3 is made up of 14 amino acids. Germline V gene lookup returns CDR1 MNHNS and CDR2 SASEGT. The V segment lost 6 bases and the J segment 6 bases; nucleotides outside the gene matches: 10. The sample is drawn from a study of graft-versus-host responses after intestinal transplantation. Study results and limitations: GvH clones occurred in recipient marrow; some first appeared in ileum or blood.

The starting material was unstimulated CD8+ T cells sorted from spleen or lymph node cells, obtained before intestinal transplant. This chain connects TRBV6-1 to TRBJ2-7; 8 bases fit TRBD1. The sequence came from a human donor who received an intestinal transplant. The CDR3 nucleotides are TGTGCCAGCAGCACGGACAGGGCCTTCGCCGAGCAGTACTTC. Translating it yields CASSTDRAFAEQYF.